The present T cell receptor (beta chain) was sequenced within a study of blood T cells in healthy people across ages (dated by TCRdb to between 2015 and 2017). At the level of the whole study: In model experiments, roughly one uniquely barcoded TCR beta cDNA molecule per two T cells was captured by template switching. To avoid experimental bias, donors of different ages were randomly spread across the sequencing lanes. The donors were split into four age groups: young (average around 15 years), middle-aged (39), aged (about 56) and long-lived (more than 80). Age-related changes in TCR beta repertoire diversity were measured in the study by deep sequencing normalized with unique cDNA molecular identifiers. Using the same blood draw, the study looked at two additional independent replicas of 1 million unique cDNA reads for two donors, one aged 18 to 29 and the other aged 80 or older.

Library prep was done by 5' RACE. This sample was sequenced with an Illumina HiSeq 2500. A second PCR of roughly 6 to 12 cycles was performed with a sample-barcoded 5' primer and a J-beta primer mix. Each TCR beta cDNA molecule received a unique molecular identifier from a template-switch 5' adaptor carrying 12 random nucleotides. Each sample yielded at least 2.5 million CDR3-containing paired-end reads. First-strand cDNA synthesis was performed from all RNA using the Mint cDNA synthesis kit, with priming by a TRBC-specific oligonucleotide. Following uracil-DNA glycosylase treatment, all cDNA underwent a first 18-cycle PCR with the universal primers M1SS and BC2_uni_R. The source study handled its data this way. For normalization, 1 million high-quality reads were randomly selected from each sample, with every read carrying a distinct molecular identifier. Reads with shared molecular identifiers were discarded instead of being binned into consensus sequences. CDR3 identification, clonotype clustering and error correction used MiTCR with a Q25 quality threshold and the strictest error-elimination algorithm. Lower-bound total TCR beta diversity was estimated with a nonparametric unseen species model using Euler transformation. TCRdb passed the public sequencing reads through fastp at Q25 and MiXCR, retaining productive beta sequences. Under each unique CDR3 protein, matching rows form one entry showing the most common genes and DNA. The V and J calls and clone size are TCRdb's, not the authors'. In all, the sample holds about 1,400,000 distinct CDR3 sequences, and 42% of those were seen once. The ten biggest clones cover 7% to 9.5% of the sample.

V and J lose 8 bases and 11 bases, and a span of 18 bases separates them. CDR1 and CDR2 are drawn from the germline V gene: MNHEY, SVGAGI. Taken from cysteine to phenylalanine, the CDR3 has 12 residues. Only the CDR3 DNA is retained, 36 bases long and in frame from the first base. Donors were a few dozen systemically healthy Caucasian individuals from Russia aged 6 to 90 years. Each donor gave ten milliliters of peripheral blood, drawn into EDTA-treated Vacutainer tubes. Ficoll-Paque density-gradient centrifugation was used to isolate PBMCs, with at least 6 million obtained per sample. Trizol reagent was used to extract total RNA from PBMCs, with at least 6 micrograms per sample. For every donor, an aliquot of PBMCs went through flow cytometry to measure the percentages of naive CD45RAhigh/CD27high T cells. In the case of this clonotype: The specificity of this receptor is unknown. Per-base quality was not reported, and no clone a single base away is much larger than it.

The investigation overall reported the following: Observed TCR beta diversity per million T cells fell roughly linearly with age, and a significant reduction was already apparent by age approximately 40. Donor CMV infection status was unknown, potentially confounding age-related changes in expanded clonotypes. Total diversity estimates from one million sequenced T cells were considered lower bounds and underestimates. A strong correlation was found between observed TCR beta diversity and the percentage of naive T cells measured by flow cytometry. The long-lived group showed more naive CD4+ T cells, fewer expanded clones and increased TCR diversity than the aged group, suggesting age selection. Because profiling used bulk unsorted PBMCs, naive and antigen-experienced compartments could not be compared conclusively.

The sequence links TRBV6-5 to TRBJ2-5; the D segment is perhaps TRBD1 or TRBD2, each sharing 7 matched bases. The origin of this receptor is a woman aged 18-35 years in good health. Sequences were obtained from blood. Here the CDR3 is given as CASGQVRGEQYF. The nucleotide sequence is given as TGTGCCAGCGGACAGGTCCGGGGGGAGCAGTACTTC.